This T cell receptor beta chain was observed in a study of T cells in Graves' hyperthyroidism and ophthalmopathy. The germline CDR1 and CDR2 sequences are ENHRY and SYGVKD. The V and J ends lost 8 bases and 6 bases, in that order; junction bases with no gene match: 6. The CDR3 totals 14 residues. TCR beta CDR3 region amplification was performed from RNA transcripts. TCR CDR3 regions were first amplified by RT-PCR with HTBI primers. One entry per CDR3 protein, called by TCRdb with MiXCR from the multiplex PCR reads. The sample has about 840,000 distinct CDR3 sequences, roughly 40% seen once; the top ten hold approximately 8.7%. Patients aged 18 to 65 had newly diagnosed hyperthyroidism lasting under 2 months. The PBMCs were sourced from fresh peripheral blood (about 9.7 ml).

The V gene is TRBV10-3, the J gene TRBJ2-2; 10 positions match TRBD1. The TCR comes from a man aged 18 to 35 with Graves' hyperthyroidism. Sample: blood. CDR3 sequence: CAIYRDRGPGELFF. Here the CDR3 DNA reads TGTGCCATCTACCGGGACAGGGGCCCCGGGGAGCTGTTTTTT.